The T cell receptor (beta chain) under discussion was sequenced for a study of beta chain features in type 1 diabetes. Expressed TCRB transcripts were sequenced because the isolated RNA had all been reverse transcribed beforehand. Sequencing was performed with immunoSEQ multiplex PCR; in TCRdb, only in-frame clones are kept and a portion is missing. The repertoire consists of about 450,000 clones, with approximately 10% occurring once and the leading ten covering around 0.05%. V was clipped by 2 bases and J by 3 bases, with 12 bases between them. In germline, CDR1 is SGHDT, CDR2 YYEEEE. The CDR3 is made up of 14 amino acids. This clone was counted between two and nine times. Its antigen is currently unknown. Notes on the study in general: A closer apparent resemblance between naive, central memory and Treg TCRB repertoires was seen in patients than in healthy donors. PCR could preferentially amplify shorter templates, alike in patients and controls. Significant though moderate, a shortening of TCRB CDR3s appeared in all four CD4+ subsets of Type 1 diabetes patients.

Central memory, naive, regulatory and stem cell-like memory CD4+ cells were sorted by CD45RO/CCR7/CD25/CD127/CD95/CD27. Sequencing was done on a sample of naive CD4+ T cells from blood. This sequence originates from a young woman in good health. The chain links TRBV5-6 to TRBJ2-7; no firm D call. In DNA, the CDR3 is TGTGCCAGCAGCTTCAGGCTAATCGGCTACGAGCAGTACTTC. Its protein product is CASSFRLIGYEQYF.